This T cell receptor (beta chain) is from a study of cytomegalovirus exposure and HLA in healthy donors. The study, taken as a whole, reports: Some V segments (TRBV6-2 and TRBV6-3 among them) were excluded as indistinguishable. There were reportedly fewer N-insertions in an Asian-associated ancestry cluster than the roughly 670-donor mean, in a later analysis. A later analysis found most CMV-associated TCR beta chains apparently HLA-restricted.

To note about this clone: Its specificity is not known.

PCR was performed using 60 Vbeta and 13 Jbeta primers. Original processing methods: Later, an analysis found 80 million or so unique TCR beta chains, and 9.5 million to 12 million of these were shared. Profiled with immunoSEQ multiplex PCR; TCRdb holds only in-frame clones, not every one. D and trimming were read from the DNA, whereas the V and J calls and clone size are those reported in that table. The sample lists approximately 38,000 clones; 65% to 90% were seen once. The ends were cut back, 2 bases at V and 1 base at J, with 8 bases in the middle. The V gene's germline CDR1 is PRHDT and CDR2 FYEKMQ (reference sequence). This CDR3 contains 15 residues.

The rearrangement links TRBV13 to TRBJ2-2; D is undetermined. This clonotype was obtained from a woman under 30 in good health and CMV-seropositive. The sample consisted of PBMCs. The CDR3: CASSLNYENTGELFF. As DNA, the CDR3 is TGTGCCAGCAGCTTAAACTACGAGAACACCGGGGAGCTGTTTTTT.